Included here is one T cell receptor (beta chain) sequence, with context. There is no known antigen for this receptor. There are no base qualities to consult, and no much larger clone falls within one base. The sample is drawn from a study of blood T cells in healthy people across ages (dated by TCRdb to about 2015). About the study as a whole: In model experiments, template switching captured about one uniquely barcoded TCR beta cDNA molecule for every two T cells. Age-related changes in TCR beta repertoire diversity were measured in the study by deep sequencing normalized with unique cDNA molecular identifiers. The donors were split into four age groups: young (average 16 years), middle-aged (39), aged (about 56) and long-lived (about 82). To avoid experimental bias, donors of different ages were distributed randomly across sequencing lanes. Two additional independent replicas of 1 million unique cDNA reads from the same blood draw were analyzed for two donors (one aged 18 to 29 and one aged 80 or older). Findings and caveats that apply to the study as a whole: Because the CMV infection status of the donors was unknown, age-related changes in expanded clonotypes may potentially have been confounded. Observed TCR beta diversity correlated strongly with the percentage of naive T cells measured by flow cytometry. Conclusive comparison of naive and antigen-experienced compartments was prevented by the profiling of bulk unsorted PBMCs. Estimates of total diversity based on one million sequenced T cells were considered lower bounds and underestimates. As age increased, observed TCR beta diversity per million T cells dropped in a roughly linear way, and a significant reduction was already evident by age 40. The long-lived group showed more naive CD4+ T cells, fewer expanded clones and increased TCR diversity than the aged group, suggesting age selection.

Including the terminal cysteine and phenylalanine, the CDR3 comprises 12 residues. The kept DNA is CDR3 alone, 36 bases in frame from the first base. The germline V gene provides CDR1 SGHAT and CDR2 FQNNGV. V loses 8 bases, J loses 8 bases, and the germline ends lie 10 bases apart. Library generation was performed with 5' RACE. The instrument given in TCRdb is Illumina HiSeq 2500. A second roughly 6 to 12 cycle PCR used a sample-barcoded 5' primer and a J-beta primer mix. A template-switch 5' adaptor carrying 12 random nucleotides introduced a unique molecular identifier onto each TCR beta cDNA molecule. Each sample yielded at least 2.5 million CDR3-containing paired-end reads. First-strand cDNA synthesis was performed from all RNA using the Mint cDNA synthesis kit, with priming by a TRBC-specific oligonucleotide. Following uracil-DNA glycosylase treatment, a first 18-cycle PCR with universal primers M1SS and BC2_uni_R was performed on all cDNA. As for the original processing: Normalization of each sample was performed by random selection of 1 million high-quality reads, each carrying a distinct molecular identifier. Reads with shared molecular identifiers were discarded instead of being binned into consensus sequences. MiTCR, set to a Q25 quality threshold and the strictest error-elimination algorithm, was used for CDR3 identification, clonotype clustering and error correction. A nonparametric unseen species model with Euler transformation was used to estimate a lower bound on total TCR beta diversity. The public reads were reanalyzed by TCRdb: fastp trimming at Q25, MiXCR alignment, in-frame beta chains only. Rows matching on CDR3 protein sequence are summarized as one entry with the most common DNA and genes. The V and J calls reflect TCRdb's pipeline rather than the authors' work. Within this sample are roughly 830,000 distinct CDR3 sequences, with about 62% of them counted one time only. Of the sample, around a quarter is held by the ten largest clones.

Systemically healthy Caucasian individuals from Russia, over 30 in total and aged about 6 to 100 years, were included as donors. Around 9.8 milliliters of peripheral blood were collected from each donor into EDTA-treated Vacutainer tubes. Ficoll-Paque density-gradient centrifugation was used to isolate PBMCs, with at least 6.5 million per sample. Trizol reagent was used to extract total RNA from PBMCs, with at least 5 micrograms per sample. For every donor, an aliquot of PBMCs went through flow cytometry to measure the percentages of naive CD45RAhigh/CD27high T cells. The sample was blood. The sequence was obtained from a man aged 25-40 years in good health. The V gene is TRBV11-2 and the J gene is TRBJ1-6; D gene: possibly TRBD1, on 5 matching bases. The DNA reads TGTGCCAGCGCGGGGCGATATTCACCCCTCCACTTT. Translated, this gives CASAGRYSPLHF.